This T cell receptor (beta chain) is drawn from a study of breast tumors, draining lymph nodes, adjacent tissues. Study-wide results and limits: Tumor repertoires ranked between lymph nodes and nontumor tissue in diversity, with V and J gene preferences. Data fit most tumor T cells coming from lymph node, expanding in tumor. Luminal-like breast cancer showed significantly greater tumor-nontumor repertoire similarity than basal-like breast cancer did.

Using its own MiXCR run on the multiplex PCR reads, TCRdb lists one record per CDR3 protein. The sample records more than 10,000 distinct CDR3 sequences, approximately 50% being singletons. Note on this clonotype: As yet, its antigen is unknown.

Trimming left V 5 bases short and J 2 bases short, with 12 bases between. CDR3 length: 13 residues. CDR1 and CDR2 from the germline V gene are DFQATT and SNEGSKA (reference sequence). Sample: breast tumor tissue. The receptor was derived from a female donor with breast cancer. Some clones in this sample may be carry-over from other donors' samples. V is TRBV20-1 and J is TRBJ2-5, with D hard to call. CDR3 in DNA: TGCAGTGCTCACCCGACACCTCAAGAGACCCAGTACTTC. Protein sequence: CSAHPTPQETQYF.